This TCR beta chain was retrieved from a study of patients with pleural tuberculosis. The germline gives CDR1 DFQATT, CDR2 SNEGSKA (reference sequence). CDR3 length: 15 residues. Trimming shortened V by 3 bases and J by 0 bases, and 9 bases separated the two germline ends. This clonotype was found many times. A single record per CDR3 protein comes from TCRdb applying MiXCR to the reads. The data show about 50,000 distinct CDR3 sequences, approximately 7.5% seen once. The rearrangement uses TRBV20-1 and TRBJ1-6, with D unclear. This TCR was sampled from a human donor with pleural tuberculosis. CDR3 protein: CSARAANSYNSPLHF. The CDR3 DNA reads as TGCAGTGCTAGGGCGGCAAACTCCTATAATTCACCCCTCCACTTT.